The following is a TCR beta chain sequence with its context. Antigen unknown. The data were taken from a study of vaccination effects on CD4 cells after COVID-19. For the study at large: Sampling occurred a median 72 days post second dose, range 14 to 241.

General study points: Cross-reactivity with common cold coronaviruses was shown by only 1 of 255 vaccine-induced clones in healthy vaccinees.

V lost 0 bases and J lost 4, with 5 bases in between. The germline gives CDR1 SGHKS, CDR2 YYEKEE (reference sequence). CDR3 length: 13 amino acids. The method was immunoSEQ multiplex PCR; TCRdb's version includes in-frame clones alone and lacks a portion of them. The data hold tens of thousands of clones, with approximately 81% observed a single time. Pools of viral peptides were used by the ViraFEST assay to expand antigen-specific CD4+ T cells ahead of sequencing. Culturing for roughly 9 days preceded CD4+ T cell isolation. Participants got two doses of BNT162b2 or mRNA-1273 vaccine. Wells of two million PBMC each were grown with about 9.3 IU/ml IL-2 and approximately 10 ug/ml peptides. Each culture had half its medium swapped for IL-2 medium on days 3 and 7.

The sample consisted of CD4+ T cells from PBMCs cultured with HCoV-229E spike peptides, taken after COVID-19 vaccination. The gene calls are TRBV5-5 and TRBJ1-3; D unclear. This sequence was found in a human donor who received a COVID-19 vaccine. The CDR3 sequence: CASSLGFGNTIYF. The CDR3 bases are TGTGCCAGCAGCTTGGGTTTCGGAAACACCATATATTTT. Looking up the rest from reference TRBV5-5 and TRBJ1-3 gives the full variable domain: DAGVTQSPTHLIKTRGQQVTLRCSPISGHKSVSWYQQVLGQGPQFIFQYYEKEERGRGNFPDRFSARQFPNYSSELNVNALLLGDSALYLCASSLGFGNTIYFGEGSWLTVV.